This is a list of T cell receptor beta chains from one sample in a study of T cells in Graves' hyperthyroidism and ophthalmopathy. TCRdb recomputed calls from the multiplex PCR reads with MiXCR, one row per CDR3 protein. The top ten clones hold 35% of a sample with under 250,000 distinct CDR3 sequences, approximately 25% of them seen once. Sequencing was done on a sample of blood. These receptors were taken from a woman aged 40 to 55 with Graves' ophthalmopathy. Each CDR3 is given with its conserved first and last residue. A D gene is named only where the DNA matches it firmly. Size values are once, few and many counts, or a class for expanded clones, and some rows have none.

abundance	d_gene	v_gene	j_gene	CDR3aa	CDR3nt
many	-	TRBV11-2	TRBJ2-2	CATGRTNTGELFF	TGTGCCACCGGACGGACGAACACCGGGGAGCTGTTTTTT
many	TRBD1	TRBV4-1	TRBJ1-1	CASSQERTFTGGETEAFF	TGCGCCAGCAGCCAAGAGCGGACCTTCACAGGGGGAGAAACTGAAGCTTTCTTT
many	-	TRBV6-5	TRBJ2-4	CASRPGGIAKNIQYF	TGTGCCAGCAGGCCCGGGGGAATAGCCAAAAACATTCAGTACTTC
many	TRBD1	TRBV10-3	TRBJ2-7	CAIRTGGYEQYF	TGTGCCATCAGAACAGGGGGTTACGAGCAGTACTTC
many	-	TRBV19	TRBJ2-5	CASSISDGKETQYF	TGTGCCAGTAGTATTTCGGACGGAAAAGAGACCCAGTACTTC
many	-	TRBV12-3/TRBV12-4	TRBJ2-5	CASSQIRETQYF	TGTGCCAGCAGTCAGATCCGGGAGACCCAGTACTTC
-	TRBD1	TRBV6-1	TRBJ2-7	CASSPPGQGEYEQYF	TGTGCCAGCAGTCCGCCGGGACAGGGGGAGTACGAGCAGTACTTC
many	TRBD1	TRBV5-6	TRBJ1-2	CASSLMADRGYGYTF	TGTGCCAGCAGCTTGATGGCGGACAGGGGCTATGGCTACACCTTC
many	TRBD2	TRBV10-2	TRBJ2-2	CASSLSGRASATGELFF	TGCGCCAGCAGTCTTAGCGGGAGGGCCTCAGCCACCGGGGAGCTGTTTTTT
many	-	TRBV28	TRBJ1-2	CASRTGSGYGYTF	TGTGCCAGCAGGACGGGGTCGGGCTATGGCTACACCTTC
many	TRBD1	TRBV28	TRBJ2-7	CASRHPGTGAFYGNEQYF	TGTGCCAGCAGACACCCTGGGACAGGGGCATTCTATGGGAACGAGCAGTACTTC
-	-	TRBV29-1	TRBJ1-2	CSVLINYGYTF	TGCAGCGTCCTCATTAACTATGGCTACACCTTC
-	TRBD1	TRBV19	TRBJ2-2	CASSMTGGNTGELFF	TGTGCCAGTAGCATGACAGGGGGAAACACCGGGGAGCTGTTTTTT
many	TRBD1	TRBV3-1	TRBJ1-2	CASSQDVIGGASDYGYTF	TGTGCCAGCAGCCAAGATGTTATAGGGGGCGCTTCGGACTATGGCTACACCTTC
many	TRBD2	TRBV12-3/TRBV12-4	TRBJ2-7	CASSRRTSGTGEQYF	TGTGCCAGCAGCCGACGGACTAGCGGGACCGGCGAGCAGTACTTC
many	-	TRBV19	TRBJ1-1	CASSGGRGRMNTEAFF	TGTGCCAGTAGTGGGGGTCGGGGGCGAATGAACACTGAAGCTTTCTTT
many	TRBD1	TRBV7-2	TRBJ2-7	CASSPDRGAYEQYF	TGTGCCAGCAGCCCAGACAGGGGAGCCTACGAGCAGTACTTC
-	-	TRBV20-1	TRBJ2-7	CSARGPDLGTNEQYF	TGCAGTGCTAGAGGCCCAGATTTAGGGACCAATGAGCAGTACTTC
many	-	TRBV11-2	TRBJ1-5	CASSQYGREPQHF	TGTGCCAGCAGCCAATATGGTCGTGAGCCCCAGCATTTT
many	-	TRBV5-4	TRBJ1-1	CASSLPGPDEAFF	TGTGCCAGCAGCCTTCCGGGGCCGGATGAAGCTTTCTTT
-	-	TRBV12-3/TRBV12-4	TRBJ1-2	CASSFPQNYGYTF	TGTGCCAGCAGTTTCCCGCAAAACTATGGCTACACCTTC
many	-	TRBV19	TRBJ1-1	CASSRMRNTEAFF	TGTGCCAGTAGTAGAATGAGGAACACTGAAGCTTTCTTT
-	TRBD2	TRBV2	TRBJ2-7	CASSVLAGVYEQYF	TGTGCCAGCAGTGTACTAGCGGGAGTCTACGAGCAGTACTTC
-	TRBD1	TRBV2	TRBJ1-6	CASSGRDRASPLHF	TGTGCCAGCAGTGGGCGGGACAGGGCCTCACCCCTCCACTTT
many	-	TRBV28	TRBJ2-4	CASSLRGGLENIQYF	TGTGCCAGCAGCCTTCGAGGGGGACTGGAGAACATTCAGTACTTC
many	TRBD1	TRBV11-1	TRBJ2-2	CASSSNPGQGQSNTGELFF	TGTGCCAGCAGCTCGAACCCGGGACAGGGGCAATCGAACACCGGGGAGCTGTTTTTT
many	-	TRBV28	TRBJ2-7	CASRTNSYEQYF	TGTGCCAGCAGGACTAACTCCTACGAGCAGTACTTC
many	TRBD1	TRBV28	TRBJ2-2	CASSFPPPGGTANTGELFF	TGTGCCAGCAGTTTCCCCCCACCAGGGGGAACTGCGAACACCGGGGAGCTGTTTTTT
-	TRBD1	TRBV7-2	TRBJ1-2	CASSPGQGSAYGYTF	TGTGCCAGCAGCCCCGGACAGGGGAGCGCCTATGGCTACACCTTC
many	-	TRBV28	TRBJ1-2	CASSLLWDSASYGYTF	TGTGCCAGCAGTTTATTATGGGACTCGGCGAGCTATGGCTACACCTTC
few	-	TRBV30	TRBJ1-1	CAWKYRWVLGTEAFF	TGTGCCTGGAAATACAGATGGGTGTTGGGCACTGAAGCTTTCTTT
many	TRBD2	TRBV20-1	TRBJ2-5	CSARQPGLAGGETQYF	TGCAGTGCTAGACAGCCAGGACTAGCGGGAGGGGAGACCCAGTACTTC
many	-	TRBV19	TRBJ1-5	CASSIIGAGNSNQPQHF	TGTGCCAGTAGTATAATCGGGGCAGGCAATAGCAATCAGCCCCAGCATTTT
many	TRBD1	TRBV12-3/TRBV12-4	TRBJ1-2	CASSLPGQGYGYTF	TGTGCCAGCAGCTTACCGGGACAGGGATATGGCTACACCTTC
many	TRBD1	TRBV7-2	TRBJ2-7	CASSAYRGLDEQYF	TGTGCCAGCAGCGCATACAGGGGGCTAGACGAGCAGTACTTC
-	-	TRBV20-1	TRBJ1-3	CSARGPRSSGNTIYF	TGCAGTGCTAGAGGACCCCGAAGCTCTGGAAACACCATATATTTT
many	TRBD1	TRBV18	TRBJ1-1	CASSPPGAGGLTEAFF	TGTGCCAGCTCACCACCTGGGGCAGGGGGGCTTACTGAAGCTTTCTTT
many	TRBD1	TRBV15	TRBJ1-2	CATSRNRDSGLGGYTF	TGTGCCACCAGCAGAAACCGGGACAGCGGCCTAGGGGGCTACACCTTC
few	TRBD2	TRBV27	TRBJ2-5	CARSGDGGETQYF	TGTGCCAGAAGTGGTGACGGGGGGGAGACGCAGTACTTC
many	TRBD1	TRBV7-2	TRBJ2-2	CASSLSRGRIGELFF	TGTGCCAGCAGCTTAAGCAGGGGGCGTATCGGGGAGCTGTTTTTT
many	-	TRBV5-1	TRBJ1-5	CASSLVGHQPQHF	TGCGCCAGCAGCTTGGTAGGTCATCAGCCCCAGCATTTT
many	TRBD1	TRBV28	TRBJ1-1	CASTILTGVAFF	TGTGCCAGCACCATCCTTACAGGGGTAGCTTTCTTT
many	TRBD1	TRBV19	TRBJ1-2	CASSIGVGTAYGYTF	TGTGCCAGTAGTATAGGTGTGGGGACAGCCTATGGCTACACCTTC
few	-	TRBV6-1	TRBJ1-5	CASRQDRSRNQPQHF	TGTGCCAGCAGGCAGGACAGATCCCGTAATCAGCCCCAGCATTTT
few	-	TRBV5-4	TRBJ1-1	CASNQDRVNTEAFF	TGTGCCAGCAACCAGGACAGAGTGAACACTGAAGCTTTCTTT
many	-	TRBV6-1	TRBJ2-2	CASTRLSGHTGELFF	TGTGCCAGTACACGCCTCTCCGGGCACACCGGGGAGCTGTTTTTT
-	-	TRBV25-1	TRBJ2-7	CASSDGYTGPGQGSYEQYF	TGTGCCAGCAGTGACGGCTACACGGGGCCAGGACAAGGGTCCTACGAGCAGTACTTC
many	TRBD1	TRBV9	TRBJ2-6	CASPKGDRGRLSGANVLTF	TGTGCCAGCCCTAAGGGGGACAGGGGGCGCCTCTCTGGGGCCAACGTCCTGACTTTC
-	-	TRBV12-3/TRBV12-4	TRBJ2-6	CASSSRQVHGPGANVLTF	TGTGCCAGCAGTTCCCGACAGGTTCACGGGCCTGGGGCCAACGTCCTGACTTTC